What follows describes a single T cell receptor beta chain. The antigen it recognizes is unknown. The record has no base qualities; no much larger clone is one base away. Inclusive of the bounding cysteine and phenylalanine, the CDR3 is 17 residues long. Of all the DNA, just the CDR3 is kept, 51 bases in frame from base 1. The junction shows trimming of 1 base on V and 5 bases on J, and the gene matches do not reach 7 bases of it. The CDR1 and CDR2 encoded by the germline V gene are LGHNA and YNFKEQ. The record originates from a study of control samples from healthy donors and cancer patients (dated by TCRdb to between 2020 and 2021). The library was prepared using the immunoSEQ multiplex PCR assay. The clones in this table, taken by TCRdb from immuneACCESS, are in-frame only. Not every clone is retained; where verified, under half of the shortfall comes from an unresolved V gene, and the cause of the rest is unknown. In this sample the table shows about 120,000 clones, more than 75% of which occur a single time. The biggest ten clones account for 2% to 2.5% of the sample.

This receptor was obtained from a woman aged 70-85 years in good health. The V and J segments used are TRBV4-2 and TRBJ2-5; TRBD2 matches 13 bases in the middle. Sequenced sample: blood. The nucleotide sequence reads TGTGCCAGCAGCCAAGGACTAGCGGGGGGCCTTGGGGAGACCCAGTACTTC. Translated, it reads CASSQGLAGGLGETQYF.